This T cell receptor beta chain is drawn from a study of cytomegalovirus exposure and HLA in healthy donors. Whole-study context: A previous analysis identified 95 million to 120 million unique TCR beta sequences derived from roughly 190 million T cells. Overall study findings and caveats: In a later analysis, TCR beta V- and J-gene trimming showed a link to a missense DCLRE1C variant. The study put some 160 TCR beta chains on its list as cytomegalovirus-associated.

A note on this clone: Antigen: not known.

V lost 0 bases, J lost 1 base, and 15 bases lay in between. Germline V CDR1 and CDR2: MNHEY, SMNVEV (reference sequence). This CDR3 has 17 amino acids. The PCR made use of 60 Vbeta and 13 Jbeta primers. Clones were sequenced by immunoSEQ multiplex PCR, and TCRdb holds only the in-frame ones, with some missing. The sample has over 85,000 clones, 7.6% seen once; the top ten hold 2.3%. The source material was PBMCs. The source of this sequence is a man in his forties or fifties in good health and CMV-seronegative. V usage is TRBV27 and J usage is TRBJ2-5; D perhaps matches TRBD1 (6 bases). The CDR3 sequence is CASSLSPPPGAQETQYF. In DNA, the CDR3 is TGTGCCAGCAGTTTATCGCCCCCCCCAGGGGCCCAAGAGACCCAGTACTTC.